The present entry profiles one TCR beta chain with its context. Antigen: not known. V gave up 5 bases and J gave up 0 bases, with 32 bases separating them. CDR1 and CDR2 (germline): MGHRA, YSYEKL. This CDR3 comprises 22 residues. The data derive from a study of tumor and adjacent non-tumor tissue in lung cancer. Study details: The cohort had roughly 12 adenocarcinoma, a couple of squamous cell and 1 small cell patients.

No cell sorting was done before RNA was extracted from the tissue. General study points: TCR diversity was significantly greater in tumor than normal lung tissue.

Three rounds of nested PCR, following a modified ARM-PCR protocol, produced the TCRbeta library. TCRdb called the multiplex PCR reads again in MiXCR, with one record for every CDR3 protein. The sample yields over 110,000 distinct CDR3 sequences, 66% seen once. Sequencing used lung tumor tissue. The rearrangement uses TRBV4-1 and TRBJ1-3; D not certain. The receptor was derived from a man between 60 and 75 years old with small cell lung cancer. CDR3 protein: CASSYSSGTPGLLTFSGNTIYF. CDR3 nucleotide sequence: TGCGCCAGCAGCTACTCTTCCGGTACGCCCGGACTTTTAACCTTCTCTGGAAACACCATATATTTT.